This TCR beta chain was identified during a study of response to subunit inactivated influenza vaccine (dated by TCRdb to the late 2010s). Turning to the overall study: To follow how T cells responded to a trivalent subunit inactivated influenza vaccine, the researchers relied on deep quantitative profiling of the T cell receptor repertoire.

This clonotype has a count of ten or more. Its antigen is not yet known. No per-base quality is available; no much larger clone lies one base away. Study-wide findings and limitations: According to the authors, only a limited number of new T cells may be recruited by each seasonal influenza vaccination.

Libraries were prepared through RT-PCR. Sequencing used an Illumina HiSeq 2500. Through fastp at Q25 and MiXCR, TCRdb rebuilt clones from the public reads, retaining in-frame beta chains. Rows with one shared CDR3 protein collapse into an entry with the most common genes and DNA. The sample contains about 190,000 distinct CDR3 sequences, 14% of them found a single time. Approximately 30% of the sample rests with the top ten. The germline V gene gives CDR1 as LGHNA and CDR2 as YSLEER. Relative to germline, V is 4 bases shorter and J is 3 bases shorter, with 13 bases between their ends. Taken from cysteine to phenylalanine, the CDR3 has 15 residues. The DNA shown is the 45-base CDR3, in frame from base 1.

The chain is made from TRBV4-3 and TRBJ2-1; D gene: possibly TRBD2, on 6 matching bases. This clonotype was sampled from a man in his fifties who received an inactivated influenza vaccine. Donor details come from another sample of the same person, matched by shared clones. Here the sequenced sample was CD8+ T cells sorted from PBMCs, taken roughly 5 days after vaccination. CDR3 protein: CASSLRLGVYNEQFF. Read as DNA, the sequence is TGCGCCAGCAGCCTACGACTAGGGGTCTACAATGAGCAGTTCTTC.